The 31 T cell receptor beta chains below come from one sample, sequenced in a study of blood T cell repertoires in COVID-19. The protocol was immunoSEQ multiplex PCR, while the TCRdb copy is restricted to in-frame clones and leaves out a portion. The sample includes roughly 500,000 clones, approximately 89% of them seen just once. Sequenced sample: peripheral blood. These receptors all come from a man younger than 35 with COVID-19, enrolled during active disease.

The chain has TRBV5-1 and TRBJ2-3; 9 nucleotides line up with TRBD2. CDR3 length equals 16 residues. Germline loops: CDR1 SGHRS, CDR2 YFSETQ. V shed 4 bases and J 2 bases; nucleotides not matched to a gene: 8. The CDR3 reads CASSLKTSGSTDTQYF. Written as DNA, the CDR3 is TGCGCCAGCAGCCTAAAGACTAGCGGCTCCACAGATACGCAGTATTTT.

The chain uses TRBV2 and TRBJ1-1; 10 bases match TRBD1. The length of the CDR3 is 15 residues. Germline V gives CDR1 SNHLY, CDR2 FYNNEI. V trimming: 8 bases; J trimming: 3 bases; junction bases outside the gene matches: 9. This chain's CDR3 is CASGRTGGLDTEAFF. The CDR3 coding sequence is TGTGCCAGCGGAAGGACAGGGGGTCTCGACACTGAAGCTTTCTTT.

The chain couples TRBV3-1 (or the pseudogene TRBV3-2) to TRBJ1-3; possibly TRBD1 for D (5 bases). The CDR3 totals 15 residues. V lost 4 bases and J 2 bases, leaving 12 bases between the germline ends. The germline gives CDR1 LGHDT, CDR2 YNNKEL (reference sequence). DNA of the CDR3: TGTGCCAGCAGCCCCCCAGGGTATGCTGGAAACACCATATATTTT. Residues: CASSPPGYAGNTIYF.

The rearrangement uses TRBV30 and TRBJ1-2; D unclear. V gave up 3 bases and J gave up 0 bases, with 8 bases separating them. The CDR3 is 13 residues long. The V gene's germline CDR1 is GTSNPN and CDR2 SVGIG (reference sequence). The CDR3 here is CAWRREANYGYTF. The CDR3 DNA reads TGTGCCTGGAGGAGGGAAGCTAACTATGGCTACACCTTC.

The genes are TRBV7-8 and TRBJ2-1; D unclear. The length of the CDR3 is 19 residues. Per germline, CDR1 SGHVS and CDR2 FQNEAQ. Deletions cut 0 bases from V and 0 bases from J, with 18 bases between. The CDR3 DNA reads TGTGCCAGCAGCTTAGCACCGTCCTTGCGGCGAAGCTCCTACAATGAGCAGTTCTTC. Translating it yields CASSLAPSLRRSSYNEQFF.

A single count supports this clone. This chain's CDR3 is CASSTPRRGQSTDTQYF. As DNA, the CDR3 is TGTGCCAGCAGTACTCCCCGAAGGGGCCAAAGCACAGATACGCAGTATTTT. V is TRBV27 and J is TRBJ2-3; a weak D match, TRBD1 (5 bases). This CDR3 comprises 17 residues. V gave up 5 bases and J gave up 0 bases, with 18 bases separating them. The V gene's germline CDR1 is MNHEY and CDR2 SMNVEV (reference sequence).

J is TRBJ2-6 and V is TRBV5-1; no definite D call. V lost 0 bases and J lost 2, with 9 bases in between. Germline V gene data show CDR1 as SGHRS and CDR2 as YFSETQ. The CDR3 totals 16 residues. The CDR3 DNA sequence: TGCGCCAGCAGCTTGGCCGCGGTTCCTGGGGCCAACGTCCTGACTTTC. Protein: CASSLAAVPGANVLTF.

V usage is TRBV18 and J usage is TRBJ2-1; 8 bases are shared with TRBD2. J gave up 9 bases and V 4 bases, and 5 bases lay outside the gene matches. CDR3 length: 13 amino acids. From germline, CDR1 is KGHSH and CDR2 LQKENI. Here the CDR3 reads CASSLHAGGEQFF. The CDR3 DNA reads TGTGCCAGCTCACTACATGCGGGGGGTGAGCAGTTCTTC.

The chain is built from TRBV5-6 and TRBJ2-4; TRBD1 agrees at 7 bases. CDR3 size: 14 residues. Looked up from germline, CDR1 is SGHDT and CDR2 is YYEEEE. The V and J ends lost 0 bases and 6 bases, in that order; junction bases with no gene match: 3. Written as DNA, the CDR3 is TGTGCCAGCAGCTTGGAAGGGACAGTAAACATTCAGTACTTC. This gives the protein CASSLEGTVNIQYF.

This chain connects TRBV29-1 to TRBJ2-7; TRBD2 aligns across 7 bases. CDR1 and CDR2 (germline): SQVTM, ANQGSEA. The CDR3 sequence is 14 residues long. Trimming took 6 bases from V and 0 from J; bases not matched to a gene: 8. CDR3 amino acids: CSVFSGESSYEQYF. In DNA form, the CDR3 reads TGCAGCGTCTTCAGCGGGGAAAGCTCCTACGAGCAGTACTTC.

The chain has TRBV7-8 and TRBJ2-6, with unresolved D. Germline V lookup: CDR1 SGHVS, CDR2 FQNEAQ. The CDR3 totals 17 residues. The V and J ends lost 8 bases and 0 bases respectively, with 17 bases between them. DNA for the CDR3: TGTGCCAGCCGCCTCGATTGGCGGTCCTCTGGGGCCAACGTCCTGACTTTC. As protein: CASRLDWRSSGANVLTF.

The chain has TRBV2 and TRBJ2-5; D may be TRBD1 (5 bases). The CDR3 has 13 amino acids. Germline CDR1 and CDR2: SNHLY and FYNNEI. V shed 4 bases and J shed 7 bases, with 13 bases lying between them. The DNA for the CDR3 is TGTGCCAGCAGTGGACAGCCCTGGGGGACCCAGTACTTC. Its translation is CASSGQPWGTQYF.

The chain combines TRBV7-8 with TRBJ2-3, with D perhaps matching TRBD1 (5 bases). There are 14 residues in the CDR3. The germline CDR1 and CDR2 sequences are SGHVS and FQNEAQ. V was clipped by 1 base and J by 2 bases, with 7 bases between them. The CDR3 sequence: CASSLGRATDTQYF. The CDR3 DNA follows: TGTGCCAGCAGCTTAGGCAGGGCCACAGATACGCAGTATTTT.

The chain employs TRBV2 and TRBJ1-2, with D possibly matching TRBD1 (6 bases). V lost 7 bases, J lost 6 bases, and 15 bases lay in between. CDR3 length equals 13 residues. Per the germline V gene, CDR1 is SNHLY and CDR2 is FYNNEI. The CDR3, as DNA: TGTGCCAGCAAGAACAGGGATTACGATGGCTACACCTTC. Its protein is CASKNRDYDGYTF.

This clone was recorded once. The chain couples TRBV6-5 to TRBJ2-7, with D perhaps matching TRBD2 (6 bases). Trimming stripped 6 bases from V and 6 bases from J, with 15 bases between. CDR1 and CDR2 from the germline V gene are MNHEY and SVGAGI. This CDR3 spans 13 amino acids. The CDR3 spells CASRPGLRPEQYF. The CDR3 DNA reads TGTGCCAGCAGGCCGGGACTTCGCCCCGAGCAGTACTTC.

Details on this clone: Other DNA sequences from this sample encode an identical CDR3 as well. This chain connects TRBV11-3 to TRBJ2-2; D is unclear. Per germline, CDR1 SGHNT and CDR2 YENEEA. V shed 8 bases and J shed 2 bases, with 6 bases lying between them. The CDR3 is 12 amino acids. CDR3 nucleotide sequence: TGTGCCAGCGGCCAAAACACCGGGGAGCTGTTTTTT. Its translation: CASGQNTGELFF. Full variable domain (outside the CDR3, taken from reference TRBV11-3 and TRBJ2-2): EAGVVQSPRYKIIEKKQPVAFWCNPISGHNTLYWYLQNLGQGPELLIRYENEEAVDDSQLPKDRFSAERLKGVDSTLKIQPAELGDSAVYLCASGQNTGELFFGEGSRLTVL.

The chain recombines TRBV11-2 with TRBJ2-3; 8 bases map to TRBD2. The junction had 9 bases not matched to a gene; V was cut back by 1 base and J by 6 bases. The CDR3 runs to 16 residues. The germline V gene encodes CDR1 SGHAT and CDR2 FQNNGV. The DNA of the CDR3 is TGTGCCAGCAGCTTAGGGCCAGCGGGAGCTGCGGATACGCAGTATTTT. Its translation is CASSLGPAGAADTQYF. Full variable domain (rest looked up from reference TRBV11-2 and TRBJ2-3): EAGVAQSPRYKIIEKRQSVAFWCNPISGHATLYWYQQILGQGPKLLIQFQNNGVVDDSQLPKDRFSAERLKGVDSTLKIQPAKLEDSAVYLCASSLGPAGAADTQYFGPGTRLTVL.

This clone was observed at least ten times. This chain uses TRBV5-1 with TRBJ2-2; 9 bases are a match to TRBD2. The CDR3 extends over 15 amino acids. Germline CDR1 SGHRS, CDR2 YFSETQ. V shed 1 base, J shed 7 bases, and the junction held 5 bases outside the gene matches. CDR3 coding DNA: TGCGCCAGCAGCTTGCGACTAGCGGAGGGCGGGGAGCTGTTTTTT. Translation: CASSLRLAEGGELFF.

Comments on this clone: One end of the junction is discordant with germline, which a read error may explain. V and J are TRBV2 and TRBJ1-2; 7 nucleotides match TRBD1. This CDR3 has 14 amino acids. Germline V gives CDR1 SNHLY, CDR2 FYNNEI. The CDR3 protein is CASSEERGLGDNQF. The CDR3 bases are TGTGCCAGCAGTGAGGAAAGGGGGCTAGGGGACAACCAGTTC. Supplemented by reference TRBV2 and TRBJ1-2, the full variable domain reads EPEVTQTPSHQVTQMGQEVILRCVPISNHLYFYWYRQILGQKVEFLVSFYNNEISEKSEIFDDQFSVERPDGSNFTLKIRSTKLEDSAMYFCASSEERGLGDNQFGSGTRLTVV.

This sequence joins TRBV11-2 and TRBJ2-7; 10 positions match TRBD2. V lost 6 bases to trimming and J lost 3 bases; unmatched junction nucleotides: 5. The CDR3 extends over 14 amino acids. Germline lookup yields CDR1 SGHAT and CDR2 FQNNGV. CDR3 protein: CASSSSGGGYEQYF. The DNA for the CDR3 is TGTGCCAGCAGTTCTAGCGGGGGTGGCTACGAGCAGTACTTC.

The CDR3 is CASRIHAGNTIYF. CDR3 DNA: TGTGCCAGCAGGATTCACGCGGGAAACACCATATATTTT. The genes are TRBV14 and TRBJ1-3; no clear D gene. Trimming left V 6 bases short and J 4 bases short, with 10 bases between. From germline, CDR1 is SGHDN and CDR2 FVKESK. This CDR3 comprises 13 residues.

CDR3 in amino acids: CASSELVAGSDEQFF. The CDR3, as DNA: TGTGCCAGCAGTGAATTGGTAGCGGGATCCGATGAGCAGTTCTTC. The chain links TRBV2 to TRBJ2-1, with TRBD2 matching over 8 bases. The CDR3 has 15 amino acids. Trimming cost V 2 bases and J 8 bases; bases outside gene matches: 8. Germline lookup yields CDR1 SNHLY and CDR2 FYNNEI.

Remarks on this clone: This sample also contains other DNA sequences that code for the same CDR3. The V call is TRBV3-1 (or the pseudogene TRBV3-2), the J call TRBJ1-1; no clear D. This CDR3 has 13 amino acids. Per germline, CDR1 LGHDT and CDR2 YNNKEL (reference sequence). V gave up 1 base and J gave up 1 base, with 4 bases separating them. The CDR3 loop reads CASSQGANTEAFF. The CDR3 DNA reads TGTGCCAGCAGCCAAGGAGCGAACACTGAAGCTTTCTTT.

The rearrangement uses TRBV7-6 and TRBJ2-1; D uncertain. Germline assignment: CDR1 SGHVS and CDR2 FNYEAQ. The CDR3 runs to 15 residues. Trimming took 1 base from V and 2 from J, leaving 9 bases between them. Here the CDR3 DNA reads TGTGCCAGCAGCTTAGTCGGGTCGCCCTACAATGAGCAGTTCTTC. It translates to CASSLVGSPYNEQFF.

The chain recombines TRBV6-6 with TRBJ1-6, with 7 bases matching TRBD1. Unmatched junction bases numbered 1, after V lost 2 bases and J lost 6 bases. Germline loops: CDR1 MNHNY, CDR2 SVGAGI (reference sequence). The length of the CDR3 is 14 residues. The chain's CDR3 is CASSYDRVNSPLHF. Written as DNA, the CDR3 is TGTGCCAGCAGTTACGACAGGGTTAATTCACCCCTCCACTTT.

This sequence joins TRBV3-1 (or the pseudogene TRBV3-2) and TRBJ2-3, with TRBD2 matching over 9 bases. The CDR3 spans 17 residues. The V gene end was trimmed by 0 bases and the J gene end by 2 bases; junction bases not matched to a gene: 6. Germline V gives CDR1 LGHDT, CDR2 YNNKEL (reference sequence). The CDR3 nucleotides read TGTGCCAGCAGCCAAGAGGTACTAGCGGGTCACACAGATACGCAGTATTTT. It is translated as CASSQEVLAGHTDTQYF.

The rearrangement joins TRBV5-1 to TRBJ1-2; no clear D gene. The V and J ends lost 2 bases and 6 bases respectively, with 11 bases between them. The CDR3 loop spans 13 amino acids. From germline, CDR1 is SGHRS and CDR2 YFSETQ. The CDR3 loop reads CASSFAQANGYTF. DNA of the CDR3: TGCGCCAGCAGCTTTGCCCAGGCAAATGGCTACACCTTC.

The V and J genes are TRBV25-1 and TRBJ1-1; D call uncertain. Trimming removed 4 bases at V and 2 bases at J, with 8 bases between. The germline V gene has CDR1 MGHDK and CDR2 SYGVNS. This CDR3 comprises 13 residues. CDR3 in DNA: TGTGCCAGCAGTGGGGCCATAAACACTGAAGCTTTCTTT. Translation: CASSGAINTEAFF.

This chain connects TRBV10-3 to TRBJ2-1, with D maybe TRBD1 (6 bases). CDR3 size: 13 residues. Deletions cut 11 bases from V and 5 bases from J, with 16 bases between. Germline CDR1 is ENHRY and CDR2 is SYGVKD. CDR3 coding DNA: TGTGCCCTCGGCTACAGGGAGAACAATGAGCAGTTCTTC. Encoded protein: CALGYRENNEQFF.

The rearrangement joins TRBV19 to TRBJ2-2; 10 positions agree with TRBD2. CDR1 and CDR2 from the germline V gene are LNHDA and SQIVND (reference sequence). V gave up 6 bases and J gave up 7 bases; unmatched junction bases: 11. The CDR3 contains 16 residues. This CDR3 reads CASSLSSGGAGGELFF. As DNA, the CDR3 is TGTGCCAGTAGCCTTTCAAGCGGGGGGGCAGGCGGGGAGCTGTTTTTT.

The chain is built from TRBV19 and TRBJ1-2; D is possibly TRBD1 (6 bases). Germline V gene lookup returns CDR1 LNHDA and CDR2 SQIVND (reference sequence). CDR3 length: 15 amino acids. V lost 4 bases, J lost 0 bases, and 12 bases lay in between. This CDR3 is CASSNTGTSNYGYTF. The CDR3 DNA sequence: TGTGCCAGTAGTAATACAGGGACCTCTAACTATGGCTACACCTTC.